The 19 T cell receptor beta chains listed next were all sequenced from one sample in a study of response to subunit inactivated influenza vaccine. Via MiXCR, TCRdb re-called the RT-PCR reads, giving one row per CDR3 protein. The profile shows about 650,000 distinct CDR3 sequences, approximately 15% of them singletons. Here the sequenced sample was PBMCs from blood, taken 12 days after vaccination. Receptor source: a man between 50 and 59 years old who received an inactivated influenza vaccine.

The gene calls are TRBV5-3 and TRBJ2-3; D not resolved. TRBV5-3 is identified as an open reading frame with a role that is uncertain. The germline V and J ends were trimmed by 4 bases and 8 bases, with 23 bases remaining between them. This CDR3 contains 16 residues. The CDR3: CARSPPGGFRCCTQYF. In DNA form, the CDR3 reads TGTGCCAGAAGCCCCCCGGGCGGTTTCAGGTGTTGTACGCAGTATTTT.

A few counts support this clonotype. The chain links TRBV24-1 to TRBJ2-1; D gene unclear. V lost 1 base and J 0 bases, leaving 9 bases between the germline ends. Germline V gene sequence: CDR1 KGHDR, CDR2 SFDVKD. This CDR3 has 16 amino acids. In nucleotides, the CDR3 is TGTGCCACCAGTGATTTTCAGGTGAGCTCCTACAATGAGCAGTTCTTC. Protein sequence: CATSDFQVSSYNEQFF.

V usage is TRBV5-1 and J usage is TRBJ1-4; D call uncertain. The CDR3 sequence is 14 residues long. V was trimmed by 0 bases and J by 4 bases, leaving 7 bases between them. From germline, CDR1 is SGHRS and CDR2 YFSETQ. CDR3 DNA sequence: TGCGCCAGCAGCTTGGGACGGGTTAATGAAAAACTGTTTTTT. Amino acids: CASSLGRVNEKLFF. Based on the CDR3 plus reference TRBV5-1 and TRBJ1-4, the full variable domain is KAGVTQTPRYLIKTRGQQVTLSCSPISGHRSVSWYQQTPGQGLQFLFEYFSETQRNKGNFPGRFSGRQFSNSRSEMNVSTLELGDSALYLCASSLGRVNEKLFFGSGTQLSVL.

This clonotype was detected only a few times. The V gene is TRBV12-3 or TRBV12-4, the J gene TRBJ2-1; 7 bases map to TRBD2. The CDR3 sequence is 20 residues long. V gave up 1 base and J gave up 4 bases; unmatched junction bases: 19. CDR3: CASSLVKRGGLGIGYNEQFF. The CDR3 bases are TGTGCCAGCAGTTTAGTTAAGCGGGGAGGCCTAGGGATAGGATACAATGAGCAGTTCTTC.

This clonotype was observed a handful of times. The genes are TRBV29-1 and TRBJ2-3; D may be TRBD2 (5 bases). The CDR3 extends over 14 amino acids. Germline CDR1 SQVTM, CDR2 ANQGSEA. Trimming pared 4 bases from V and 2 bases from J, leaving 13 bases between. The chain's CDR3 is CSVVRGTPTDTQYF. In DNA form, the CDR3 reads TGCAGCGTTGTTCGGGGAACACCCACAGATACGCAGTATTTT.

CDR3 DNA sequence: TGTGCCAGCAGTTATTCGGTGGGTGTTGAGACCCAGTACTTC. Protein: CASSYSVGVETQYF. The chain combines TRBV6-5 with TRBJ2-5; D is undetermined. Germline-derived CDR1 and CDR2 are MNHEY and SVGAGI. V shed 3 bases and J shed 5 bases, with 13 bases lying between them. The CDR3 is made up of 14 amino acids.

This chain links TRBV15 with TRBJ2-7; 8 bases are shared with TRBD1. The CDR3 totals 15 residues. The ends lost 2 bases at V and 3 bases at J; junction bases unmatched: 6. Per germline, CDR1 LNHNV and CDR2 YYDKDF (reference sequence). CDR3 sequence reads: CATSRSTGAIYEQYF. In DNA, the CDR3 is TGTGCCACCAGCAGATCGACAGGGGCTATCTACGAGCAGTACTTC.

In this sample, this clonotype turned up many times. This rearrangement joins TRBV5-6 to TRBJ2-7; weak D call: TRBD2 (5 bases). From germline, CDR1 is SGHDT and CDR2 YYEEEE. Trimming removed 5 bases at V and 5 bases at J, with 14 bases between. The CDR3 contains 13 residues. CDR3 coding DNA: TGTGCCAGCAGTCGAACGGGAAGGCACGAGCAGTACTTC. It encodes CASSRTGRHEQYF.

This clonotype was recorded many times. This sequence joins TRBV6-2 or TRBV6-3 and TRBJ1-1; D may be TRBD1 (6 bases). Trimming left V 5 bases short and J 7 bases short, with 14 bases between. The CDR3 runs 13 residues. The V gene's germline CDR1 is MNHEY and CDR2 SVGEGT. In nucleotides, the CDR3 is TGTGCCAGCAGTAAGGGACATACTAATGAAGCTTTCTTT. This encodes CASSKGHTNEAFF.

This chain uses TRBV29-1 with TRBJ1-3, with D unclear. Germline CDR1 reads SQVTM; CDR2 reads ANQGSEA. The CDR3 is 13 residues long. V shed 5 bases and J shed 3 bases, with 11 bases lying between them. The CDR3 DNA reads TGCAGCGTTTCGGGTCAGAGTGGAAACACCATATATTTT. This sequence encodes CSVSGQSGNTIYF.

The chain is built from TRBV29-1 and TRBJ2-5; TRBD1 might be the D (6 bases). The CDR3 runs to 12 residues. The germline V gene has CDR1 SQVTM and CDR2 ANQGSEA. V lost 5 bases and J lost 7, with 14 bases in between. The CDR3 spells CSVSLDSPTQYF. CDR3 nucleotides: TGCAGCGTTAGCCTGGACAGTCCGACCCAGTACTTC.

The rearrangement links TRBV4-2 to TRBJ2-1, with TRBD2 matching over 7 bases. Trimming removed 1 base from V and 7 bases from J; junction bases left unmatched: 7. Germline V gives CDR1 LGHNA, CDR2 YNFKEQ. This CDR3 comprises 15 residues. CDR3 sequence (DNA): TGTGCCAGCAGCCAAGCGTCCTTGGGAGGGAATGAGCAGTTCTTC. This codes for CASSQASLGGNEQFF.

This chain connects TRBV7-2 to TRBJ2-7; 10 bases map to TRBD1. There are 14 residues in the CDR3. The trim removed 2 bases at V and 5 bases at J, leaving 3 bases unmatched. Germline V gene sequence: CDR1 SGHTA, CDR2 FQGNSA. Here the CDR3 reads CASSLRGQGNEQYF. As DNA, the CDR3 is TGTGCCAGCAGCTTACGGGGACAGGGGAACGAGCAGTACTTC.

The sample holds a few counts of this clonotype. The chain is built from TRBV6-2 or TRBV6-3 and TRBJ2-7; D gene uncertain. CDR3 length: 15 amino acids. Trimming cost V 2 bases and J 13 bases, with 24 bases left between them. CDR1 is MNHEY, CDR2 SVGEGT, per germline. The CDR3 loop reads CASSYGDLTLGIQYF. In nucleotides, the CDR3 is TGTGCCAGCAGTTACGGGGATCTCACCTTAGGGATCCAATACTTC.

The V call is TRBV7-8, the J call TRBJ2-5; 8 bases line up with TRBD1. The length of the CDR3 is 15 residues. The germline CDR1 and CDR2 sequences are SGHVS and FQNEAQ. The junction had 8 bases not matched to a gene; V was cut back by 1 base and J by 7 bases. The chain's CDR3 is CASSLERQGRGTQYF. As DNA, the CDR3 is TGTGCCAGCAGCTTAGAAAGACAGGGGAGAGGGACCCAGTACTTC.

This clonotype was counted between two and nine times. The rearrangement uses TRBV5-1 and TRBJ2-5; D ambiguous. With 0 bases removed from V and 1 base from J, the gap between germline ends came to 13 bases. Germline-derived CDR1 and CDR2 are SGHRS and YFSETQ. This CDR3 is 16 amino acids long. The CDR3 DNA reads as TGCGCCAGCAGCTTGGGTGGCAGTGCTGGCCAAGAGACCCAGTACTTC. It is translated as CASSLGGSAGQETQYF.

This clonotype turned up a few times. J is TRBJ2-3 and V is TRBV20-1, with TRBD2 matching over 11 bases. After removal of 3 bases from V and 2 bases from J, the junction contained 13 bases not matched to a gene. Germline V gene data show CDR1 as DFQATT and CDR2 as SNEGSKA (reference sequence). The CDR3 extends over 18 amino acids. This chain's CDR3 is CSARSLRGSGGVTDTQYF. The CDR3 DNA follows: TGCAGTGCTAGGTCCTTGCGAGGTAGCGGGGGGGTCACAGATACGCAGTATTTT.

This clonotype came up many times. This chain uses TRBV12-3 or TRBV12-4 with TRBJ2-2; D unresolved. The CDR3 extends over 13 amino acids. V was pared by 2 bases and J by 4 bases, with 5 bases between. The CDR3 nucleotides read TGTGCCAGCAGTTTATCTGTCACCGGGGAGCTGTTTTTT. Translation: CASSLSVTGELFF.

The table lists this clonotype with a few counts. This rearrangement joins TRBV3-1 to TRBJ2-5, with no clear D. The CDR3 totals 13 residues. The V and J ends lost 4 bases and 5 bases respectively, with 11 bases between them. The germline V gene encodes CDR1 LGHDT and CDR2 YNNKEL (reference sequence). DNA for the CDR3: TGTGCCAGCAGCCGGTTAGCAGCTGAGACCCAGTACTTC. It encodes CASSRLAAETQYF.